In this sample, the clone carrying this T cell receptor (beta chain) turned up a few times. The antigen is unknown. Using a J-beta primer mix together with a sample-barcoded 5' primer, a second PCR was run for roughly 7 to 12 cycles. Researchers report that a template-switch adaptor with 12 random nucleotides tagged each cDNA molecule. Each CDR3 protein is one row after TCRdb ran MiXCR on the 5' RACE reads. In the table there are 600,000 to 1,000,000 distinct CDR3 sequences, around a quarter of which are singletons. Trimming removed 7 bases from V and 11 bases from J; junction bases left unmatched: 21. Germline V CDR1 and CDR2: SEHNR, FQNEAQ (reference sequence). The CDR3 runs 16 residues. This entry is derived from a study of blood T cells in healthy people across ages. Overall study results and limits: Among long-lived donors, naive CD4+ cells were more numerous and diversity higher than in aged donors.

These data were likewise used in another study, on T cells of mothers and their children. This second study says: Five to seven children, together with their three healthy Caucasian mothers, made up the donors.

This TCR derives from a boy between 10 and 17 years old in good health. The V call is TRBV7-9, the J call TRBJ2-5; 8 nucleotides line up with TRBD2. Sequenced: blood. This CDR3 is CASNPPGLAGIYKQYF. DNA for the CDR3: TGTGCCAGCAACCCCCCCGGGTTAGCGGGAATCTACAAGCAGTACTTC.